This T cell receptor beta chain was found in a study of Graves' ophthalmopathy and Graves' hyperthyroidism. Each diagnosis was determined on the basis of clinical symptoms, serum thyroxine, TRAb, thyroid ultrasound and orbital computed tomography. It was from more than 9 ml of fresh peripheral blood that the PBMCs came. This clonotype was recorded at least ten times. The CDR3 consists of 12 residues. With 6 bases removed from V and 3 bases from J, the gap between germline ends came to 9 bases. Germline V gene sequence: CDR1 SGHVS, CDR2 FNYEAQ. The TCR beta CDR3 regions underwent amplification from RNA transcripts. The library came from an HTBI-primed first-round RT-PCR and a second-round multiplex PCR. TCRdb independently ran MiXCR on the multiplex PCR reads; one entry per CDR3 protein. Among hundreds of thousands of distinct CDR3 sequences listed, about two fifths were seen once.

The TCR originated in an adult man with Graves' ophthalmopathy. Sequenced: peripheral blood. The chain recombines TRBV7-6 with TRBJ2-7; no firm D call. The chain's CDR3 is CASRSSDYEQYF. DNA of the CDR3: TGTGCCAGCAGATCCTCGGACTACGAGCAGTACTTC.